This TCR beta chain was found in a study of blood T cell repertoires in COVID-19 (dated by TCRdb to the early 2020s). A note on the overall study: Samples from collaborators originated in the United States, Italy and Spain and spanned both the acute and convalescent phases of COVID-19. Subjects who had been exposed to COVID-19, were actively infected with it, or had recovered from it provided the deeply sampled blood TCRbeta repertoires that made up the dataset. The samples were drawn from the first 160 participants of the ongoing ImmuneRACE study and from about 1,200 subjects provided by 6 global collaborators. The material from the prospective study consisted of cDNA or gDNA derived from T cells, B-cell-depleted T cells, or PBMCs. A freely available public database, intended as a resource for researchers studying the immune response to SARS-CoV-2, is where the repertoires were released. Sample metadata almost always included a de-identified subject ID, COVID-19 status, age in years and sex. Where available, HLA class I and class II types were obtained from metadata supplied by the sample provider rather than from assay-based typing.

CDR1 MDHEN and CDR2 SYDVKM were looked up in the germline V gene. Its CDR3 holds 16 amino acids, cysteine through phenylalanine. Only CDR3 DNA is held: 48 bases, read in frame from base 1. V is trimmed back by 6 bases and J by 0 bases, and the junction contains 10 bases that no gene match accounts for. Notes on this clone: Its antigen is still unknown. No qualities accompany the bases; no much larger clone lies one base away.

The collaborating institutions used their own protocols to collect whole blood in K2EDTA tubes. For TCRbeta analysis, collaborator samples were shipped as frozen whole blood, as isolated PBMCs, or as DNA extracted from either sample type. General conclusions and limits of the study: Clinical and demographic metadata were provided uncurated, with the amount varying by source and participant.

TCRbeta CDR3 regions were amplified from genomic DNA using the immunoSEQ Assay, a bias-controlled multiplex PCR. On the study's bioinformatics: Nucleated cell counts per sample were estimated from amplification of reference gene primers within the assay. To quantify the absolute abundance of each unique TCRbeta CDR3 rearrangement, sequence reads were collapsed and filtered. For each sample, productive Simpson clonality was calculated by taking the square root of Simpson's diversity index across productive rearrangements. Not all clones reach the TCRdb copy of this immuneACCESS table, which keeps in-frame sequences only. Checked studies attribute under half of the gap to unresolved V genes and leave the rest unexplained. V and J calls and clone size follow that table, whereas D and trimming were derived from the DNA. The sample yields fewer than 250,000 clones; roughly 78% were counted once. The top ten constitute approximately 12% of the sample.

The rearrangement combines TRBV28 with TRBJ1-1; TRBD1 agrees with 7 junctional bases. The sequencing input was peripheral blood. The receptor's source is a woman aged 40 to 50 with acute or convalescent COVID-19. The CDR3 sequence is CASRRGTVRMNTEAFF. The nucleotides read TGTGCCAGCAGAAGAGGGACAGTACGTATGAACACTGAAGCTTTCTTT. The variable domain in full, with residues beyond the CDR3 obtained from the reference TRBV28 and TRBJ1-1 genes, is DVKVTQSSRYLVKRTGEKVFLECVQDMDHENMFWYRQDPGLGLRLIYFSYDVKMKEKGDIPEGYSVSREKKERFSLILESASTNQTSMYLCASRRGTVRMNTEAFFGQGTRLTVV.